This passage covers 20 T cell receptor beta chains from one sample sequenced in a study of cytomegalovirus exposure and HLA in healthy donors. With 60 Vbeta and 13 Jbeta primers, the PCR was carried out. Assay used: immunoSEQ multiplex PCR; TCRdb lists only in-frame clones, some missing. The sample lists tens of thousands of clones, roughly 82% occurring once. Sequencing was performed on PBMCs. The receptors originated from a man between 18 and 29 years old in good health and CMV-seronegative.

The chain joins TRBV6-1 to TRBJ2-2; 8 bases are a match to TRBD1. This CDR3 has 15 residues. The V gene end was trimmed by 5 bases and the J gene end by 9 bases; junction bases not matched to a gene: 11. Germline CDR1 MNHNS, CDR2 SASEGT. In nucleotides, the CDR3 is TGTGCCAGCAGTCCGGACAGGGCCCGTAAAAGGGAGCTGTTTTTT. It is translated as CASSPDRARKRELFF.

This clone was recorded once. This chain uses TRBV4-3 with TRBJ2-7; weak D call: TRBD2 (5 bases). The V end was cut by 1 base, the J end by 3 bases, with 16 bases between. The CDR3 is 16 amino acids. The germline gives CDR1 LGHNA, CDR2 YSLEER. CDR3 DNA sequence: TGCGCCAGCAGCCAAGGAATGGCGGGTACTTTCTACGAGCAGTACTTC. This sequence encodes CASSQGMAGTFYEQYF.

CDR3: CASSVQGVSYNSPLHF. The CDR3 nucleotides are TGTGCCAGCAGTGTACAGGGGGTCTCCTATAATTCACCCCTCCACTTT. The chain employs TRBV2 and TRBJ1-6, with 8 bases matching TRBD1. This CDR3 is built from 16 residues. With 4 bases clipped from V and 0 bases from J, the junction kept 2 bases outside the gene matches. CDR1 is SNHLY, CDR2 FYNNEI, per germline.

In this sample, this clone turned up a few times. The chain combines TRBV4-3 with TRBJ2-6; D is uncertain. The length of the CDR3 is 15 residues. CDR1 and CDR2 from the germline V gene are LGHNA and YSLEER. V gave up 3 bases and J gave up 0 bases, with 6 bases separating them. CDR3 bases: TGCGCCAGCAGCCACTCCGGCTCTGGGGCCAACGTCCTGACTTTC. Its translation: CASSHSGSGANVLTF.

The chain combines TRBV28 with TRBJ1-5; 11 bases align to TRBD1. Germline CDR1 MDHEN, CDR2 SYDVKM. The CDR3 is made up of 17 amino acids. The trim removed 5 bases at V and 6 bases at J, leaving 12 bases unmatched. The CDR3 spells CASSLRPGQGVRQPQHF. CDR3 nucleotide sequence: TGTGCCAGCAGTCTTCGACCGGGACAGGGGGTACGTCAGCCCCAGCATTTT.

The chain links TRBV15 to TRBJ2-5, with D possibly being TRBD1 (6 bases). This CDR3 spans 15 amino acids. V was clipped by 5 bases and J by 6 bases, with 19 bases between them. Germline-derived CDR1 and CDR2 are LNHNV and YYDKDF (reference sequence). CDR3 residues: CATSDVNRVGKTQYF. In DNA form, the CDR3 reads TGTGCCACCAGCGACGTAAACAGGGTGGGCAAGACCCAGTACTTC.

The CDR3 reads CASSWGLAGSYEQYF. The CDR3, as DNA: TGTGCCAGCAGCTGGGGACTAGCGGGCTCCTACGAGCAGTACTTC. The chain recombines TRBV5-6 with TRBJ2-7; 12 bases agree with TRBD2. Germline-derived CDR1 and CDR2 are SGHDT and YYEEEE. The CDR3 is 15 residues long. Trimming removed 3 bases from V and 0 bases from J; junction bases left unmatched: 1.

This chain connects TRBV6-1 to TRBJ2-7, with D perhaps TRBD2 (5 bases). V was pared by 3 bases and J by 2 bases, with 8 bases between. Germline V gives CDR1 MNHNS, CDR2 SASEGT. CDR3 length equals 13 residues. The CDR3 region has the DNA TGTGCCAGCAGTGACAGGCGGGCCTACGAGCAGTACTTC. It codes for CASSDRRAYEQYF.

As regards this clone: The junction does not match germline at one end; this may be a read error. The V gene is TRBV7-2, the J gene TRBJ2-6, with 7 bases identical to TRBD2. The germline V gene has CDR1 SGHTA and CDR2 FQGNSA. This CDR3 is 18 amino acids long. CDR3 bases: TGTGCCATCAGCTTAAGCGGGGTGGGCCCCTCTGGGGCCAACGTCCTGACTTTC. Its protein is CAISLSGVGPSGANVLTF.

This chain uses TRBV14 with TRBJ2-1; D uncertain. With 4 bases removed from V and 5 bases from J, the gap between germline ends came to 15 bases. Germline V lookup: CDR1 SGHDN, CDR2 FVKESK. The CDR3 consists of 15 residues. The CDR3 sequence: CASSLNNLANNEQFF. The CDR3 nucleotides are TGTGCCAGCAGCCTTAACAACTTAGCAAACAATGAGCAGTTCTTC. The full variable domain, its missing parts supplied by reference TRBV14 and TRBJ2-1, is EAGVTQFPSHSVIEKGQTVTLRCDPISGHDNLYWYRRVMGKEIKFLLHFVKESKQDESGMPNNRFLAERTGGTYSTLKVQPAELEDSGVYFCASSLNNLANNEQFFGPGTRLTVL.

The rearrangement links TRBV28 to TRBJ2-7, with 7 positions matching TRBD1. The V segment lost 7 bases and the J segment 6 bases; nucleotides outside the gene matches: 9. This CDR3 has 13 amino acids. Germline V CDR1 and CDR2: MDHEN, SYDVKM. The CDR3 nucleotides read TGTGCCAGCATGCACGAGGGGACAGTCGAGCAGTACTTC. Translation gives CASMHEGTVEQYF.

The chain couples TRBV30 to TRBJ2-7, with 7 bases fitting TRBD1. The CDR3 sequence is 14 residues long. V was pared by 2 bases and J by 0 bases, with 4 bases of the junction left unmatched. Germline CDR1 GTSNPN, CDR2 SVGIG (reference sequence). The CDR3 nucleotides read TGTGCCTGGAGTATAAGACAGGGCTCCTACGAGCAGTACTTC. It specifies CAWSIRQGSYEQYF.

V usage is TRBV18 and J usage is TRBJ2-6; D might be TRBD2 (6 bases). The germline V gene has CDR1 KGHSH and CDR2 LQKENI. This CDR3 comprises 18 residues. V lost 3 bases, J lost 2 bases, and 17 bases lay in between. The CDR3 DNA sequence: TGTGCCAGCTCACCGGAGGGCTATAGTCTTCCTGGGGCCAACGTCCTGACTTTC. Its protein product is CASSPEGYSLPGANVLTF.

This chain links TRBV5-4 with TRBJ2-7, with D tentatively TRBD2 (6 bases). V dropped 2 bases and J dropped 1 base, with 16 bases sitting between them. This CDR3 comprises 16 residues. The germline gives CDR1 SGHNT, CDR2 YYREEE (reference sequence). The CDR3 DNA follows: TGTGCCAGCAGCTTTCAACTGGGACTTCCATCCTACGAGCAGTACTTC. This gives the protein CASSFQLGLPSYEQYF.

V is TRBV5-1 and J is TRBJ1-1; D call uncertain. Trimming shortened V by 1 base and J by 5 bases, and 12 bases separated the two germline ends. CDR1 and CDR2 (germline): SGHRS, YFSETQ. The CDR3 length is 14 residues. CDR3 bases: TGCGCCAGCAGCTTGAACGGAGTTGGGACTGAAGCTTTCTTT. It is translated as CASSLNGVGTEAFF.

V gene TRBV6-6 combines with J gene TRBJ1-1, with TRBD1 matching over 7 bases. Trimming removed 0 bases from V and 2 bases from J; junction bases left unmatched: 3. Germline V gene data show CDR1 as MNHNY and CDR2 as SVGAGI (reference sequence). CDR3 length: 15 amino acids. The CDR3 region has the DNA TGTGCCAGCAGTTACTCGACAGGGATAAACACTGAAGCTTTCTTT. Translating gives CASSYSTGINTEAFF.

This clone was seen a handful of times. The chain uses TRBV6-6 and TRBJ1-2, with 9 bases that match TRBD1. Germline V gene data show CDR1 as MNHNY and CDR2 as SVGAGI (reference sequence). The CDR3 covers 16 residues. The J segment lost 3 bases and the V segment lost 6 bases, leaving 11 bases of the junction unmatched. CDR3 bases: TGTGCCAGCAGAGGGGCCTCACAGGGGGCGGACTATGGCTACACCTTC. This sequence encodes CASRGASQGADYGYTF.

This clone was counted once. The V and J genes are TRBV5-1 and TRBJ2-7; D perhaps matches TRBD1 (5 bases). V lost 0 bases to trimming and J lost 0 bases, with 13 bases between them. The length of the CDR3 is 16 residues. Germline V gene sequence: CDR1 SGHRS, CDR2 YFSETQ. CDR3 loop: CASSLGDTGSSYEQYF. Here the CDR3 DNA reads TGCGCCAGCAGCTTGGGAGATACAGGTAGCTCCTACGAGCAGTACTTC.

The V call is TRBV6-4, the J call TRBJ1-3; possibly TRBD1 for D (6 bases). V was clipped by 5 bases and J by 1 base, with 15 bases between them. There are 16 residues in the CDR3. Germline loops: CDR1 MRHNA, CDR2 SNTAGT. In DNA, the CDR3 is TGTGCCAGCAGTCCAACTCCGGACAGTTCTGGAAACACCATATATTTT. It specifies CASSPTPDSSGNTIYF.

V gene TRBV4-1 combines with J gene TRBJ2-3, with TRBD1 identical over 7 bases. Germline CDR1 MGHRA, CDR2 YSYEKL. With V trimmed by 5 bases and J by 2 bases, 4 bases remained unmatched. The CDR3 sequence is 14 residues long. This chain's CDR3 is CASSMTGLTDTQYF. In nucleotides, the CDR3 is TGCGCCAGCAGCATGACAGGGCTCACAGATACGCAGTATTTT.